This is a list of T cell receptor beta chains from one sample in a study of persistence of HIV-infected CD4 T cells. Repertoires were generated with immunoSEQ multiplex PCR, while TCRdb's copy carries only in-frame clones and drops some. The repertoire has roughly 34,000 clones, 82% of them found once; the top ten carry roughly 6.7%. What these receptors recognize is not known. The starting material was CD4+ T cells sorted from PBMCs after roughly 18-hour stimulation, obtained from a patient who received antiretroviral therapy. Receptors were obtained from an adult woman with HIV who was CMV-seropositive. The CDR3 runs from the conserved cysteine through the conserved F or W. Each record gives: D gene, clone size, V gene, J gene, CDR3 DNA, CDR3 protein. A D gene is named only where the DNA matches it firmly. Some rows mark clone size as missing; the rest say once, few, many or name a class of expanded clone.

.	medium-sized	TRBV12-3/TRBV12-4	TRBJ1-1	TGTGCCAGCAGTGGTTATGAAGCTTTCTTT	CASSGYEAFF
TRBD1	once	TRBV5-4	TRBJ1-2	TGTGCCAGCAGCTTGCAGGGGGCCTTCTATGGCTACACCTTC	CASSLQGAFYGYTF
.	.	TRBV5-1	TRBJ2-1	TGCGCCAGCAGCTTGTCGGGGAAAGAGACTAATGAGCAGTTCTTC	CASSLSGKETNEQFF
TRBD1	.	TRBV9	TRBJ1-3	TGTGCCAGCAGCGTAGACGGACAGGGGGTGAACACCATATATTTT	CASSVDGQGVNTIYF
TRBD1	once	TRBV5-6	TRBJ2-2	TGTGCCAGCTCAAAGCCGGGACAGGGGAACACCGGGGAGCTGTTTTTT	CASSKPGQGNTGELFF
TRBD1	few	TRBV6-4	TRBJ1-6	TGTGCCAGCAGAAGGGGGCTAGATTCACCCCTCCACTTT	CASRRGLDSPLHF
.	medium-sized	TRBV7-9	TRBJ1-5	TGTGCCAGCAGCCGGGACATCGAAAATCAGCCCCAGCATTTT	CASSRDIENQPQHF
TRBD1	.	TRBV28	TRBJ2-2	TGTGCCACCCGGACAGGGGGTGAAGTGAGGGCCGGGGAGCTGTTTTTT	CATRTGGEVRAGELFF
TRBD2	.	TRBV19	TRBJ2-1	TGTGCCAGTAGTATAGACGGAGCGGGAGGGGTGTCGAATGAGCAGTTCTTC	CASSIDGAGGVSNEQFF
.	.	TRBV9	TRBJ2-4	TGTGCCAGCAGCGCAACAGATAACATTCAGTACTTC	CASSATDNIQYF
.	.	TRBV6-2/TRBV6-3	TRBJ1-2	TGTGCCAGCAGTTACGGGGGTATGGGGGGTTCCGGCTACACCTTC	CASSYGGMGGSGYTF
.	.	TRBV30	TRBJ2-4	TGTGCCTGGAGTGTACGGGGACCAAACATTCAGTACTTC	CAWSVRGPNIQYF
TRBD1	.	TRBV12-5	TRBJ1-4	TGTGCTAGTGGTTCAGGACAGGGGTCTAATGAAAAACTGTTTTTT	CASGSGQGSNEKLFF
TRBD2	few	TRBV2	TRBJ2-3	TGTGCCAGCAGTCTTTTGACTAGCGGAACAGATACGCAGTATTTT	CASSLLTSGTDTQYF
.	.	TRBV5-1	TRBJ1-2	TGCGCCAGCAGCTTGGACACGGCCACCTATGGCTACACCTTC	CASSLDTATYGYTF
TRBD1	.	TRBV5-4	TRBJ2-1	TGTGCCAGCAGCTACGGGACAGGGTCATACAATGAGCAGTTCTTC	CASSYGTGSYNEQFF
TRBD2	.	TRBV28	TRBJ2-3	TGTGCCACCGCAGGGTGGCGGGAGGGCCTGGATACGCAGTATTTT	CATAGWREGLDTQYF
.	.	TRBV28	TRBJ1-5	TGTGCCAGCAGTCCGAACCAAGATCAGCCCCAGCATTTT	CASSPNQDQPQHF
.	.	TRBV29-1	TRBJ2-4	TGCAGCGTGGAACAGGGAAAAAACATTCAGTACTTC	CSVEQGKNIQYF
.	.	TRBV9	TRBJ2-7	TGTGCCAGCAGCGACAGCCTTGCCTACGAGCAGTACTTC	CASSDSLAYEQYF
TRBD2	.	TRBV2	TRBJ2-1	TGTGCCAGCAGCTCACGGAGCGGGAGGGAGAATGAGCAGTTCTTC	CASSSRSGRENEQFF
TRBD2	.	TRBV7-2	TRBJ2-5	TGTGCCAGCAGCTTATCGTGGGGGGGTCCGGAGACCCAGTACTTC	CASSLSWGGPETQYF
TRBD1	medium-sized	TRBV6-1	TRBJ2-5	TGTGCCAGCAGTGACGGACAGGCCGGCCCAGAGACCCAGTACTTC	CASSDGQAGPETQYF
.	.	TRBV5-1	TRBJ1-1	TGCGCCAGCAGCATCGGACAGAACACTGAAGCTTTCTTT	CASSIGQNTEAFF
.	once	TRBV2	TRBJ1-2	TGTGCCAGCAGTGGACAGGATAACTATGGCTACACCTTC	CASSGQDNYGYTF
.	.	TRBV5-1	TRBJ2-6	TGCGCCAGCAGCTTTCGTGGGGCTGGGGCCAACGTCCTGACTTTC	CASSFRGAGANVLTF
TRBD1	.	TRBV28	TRBJ1-1	TGTGCCAGCAGTTCTCGACAGGGGGCAACTGAAGCTTTCTTT	CASSSRQGATEAFF
.	few	TRBV28	TRBJ2-2	TGTGCCAGCAGTTTAACAGGGGGGGACAGCGGGGAGCTGTTTTTT	CASSLTGGDSGELFF
TRBD1	.	TRBV3-1/TRBV3-2	TRBJ1-6	TGTGCCAGCAGCCAAGCCGGGACAGAGAGGAGTATACGGGGTTCACCCCTCCACTTT	CASSQAGTERSIRGSPLHF
.	.	TRBV3-1/TRBV3-2	TRBJ2-1	TGTGCCAGCAGCCAAGAGGGGGGAGCGTACAATGAGCAGTTCTTC	CASSQEGGAYNEQFF
.	.	TRBV2	TRBJ2-2	TGTGCCAGCAAAAACGGGGAGCTGTTTTTT	CASKNGELFF
.	.	TRBV2	TRBJ1-1	TGTGCCAGCAGGCCAGGGATTAGAAACACTGAAGCTTTCTTT	CASRPGIRNTEAFF
TRBD1	.	TRBV25-1	TRBJ2-5	TGTGCCAGCAGTGACCGGACAGGGTACCAAGAGACCCAGTACTTC	CASSDRTGYQETQYF
TRBD1	.	TRBV29-1	TRBJ1-2	TGCAGCGCCCGGGACAGGGGCGGCTACACCTTC	CSARDRGGYTF
.	.	TRBV13	TRBJ1-2	TGTGCCAGCAGCTTAGGGGTTCCAGGACCGCTTAACTATGGCTACACCTTC	CASSLGVPGPLNYGYTF
.	.	TRBV4-1	TRBJ1-4	TGCGCCAGCAGCCAAGAGCTAGGGCATAGTGAAAAACTGTTTTTT	CASSQELGHSEKLFF
TRBD1	once	TRBV7-9	TRBJ1-2	TGTGCCAGCAGTCGTTACCGGGACAGGGGAAACTCTGACTATGGCTACACCTTC	CASSRYRDRGNSDYGYTF
.	once	TRBV2	TRBJ1-5	TGTGCCAGCAGTTATTCGCAGGGGAATCAGCCCCAGCATTTT	CASSYSQGNQPQHF
.	.	TRBV4-3	TRBJ2-2	TGCGCCAGCAGCCAAGATAGACACGCCGGAAGGGAGCTGTTTTTT	CASSQDRHAGRELFF
.	few	TRBV9	TRBJ2-3	TGTGCCAGCAGCGCCGTCGGGACTGCAGATACGCAGTATTTT	CASSAVGTADTQYF
.	.	TRBV3-1/TRBV3-2	TRBJ1-1	TGTGCCAGCAGCCCCGGGCAGGGCTCCCTCGAAGCTTTCTTT	CASSPGQGSLEAFF
TRBD1	.	TRBV2	TRBJ2-5	TGTGCCAGTTCCAGGGGGCTGCAAGAGACCCAGTACTTC	CASSRGLQETQYF
TRBD2	.	TRBV18	TRBJ2-5	TGTGCCAGCTCCCTAGCGGGGCCTCAAGAGACCCAGTACTTC	CASSLAGPQETQYF
.	.	TRBV2	TRBJ2-1	TGTGCCAGCATGGGGGAAGCATACAATGAGCAGTTCTTC	CASMGEAYNEQFF
.	.	TRBV19	TRBJ2-7	TGTGCCAGTAGTATTCCCCCGGCCTACGAGCAGTACTTC	CASSIPPAYEQYF